A selection of T cell receptor beta chains follows, all from one sample in a study of blood T cell repertoires in COVID-19. Libraries were prepared by immunoSEQ multiplex PCR; TCRdb keeps only in-frame clonotypes and omits some of them. This table holds about 150,000 clones, 80% to 90% found once. Input material: peripheral blood. The source of these receptors is a woman in her sixties with active COVID-19. Each CDR3 is given with its conserved first and last residue. D genes are given only for firm matches. Clone size, where shown, is once, few, many, or a class for clones that have expanded.

>few|TRBD2|15|TRBJ2-3|TRBV15
CATSRGLAGASTQYF
TGTGCCACCAGCAGAGGACTAGCGGGAGCCAGTACGCAGTATTTT
>-|TRBD2|14|TRBJ2-2|TRBV10-3
CAIGEGLGTGELFF
TGTGCCATTGGGGAGGGCCTAGGAACCGGGGAGCTGTTTTTT
>-|TRBD2|15|TRBJ2-7|TRBV4-3
CASSSLAENSYEQYF
TGCGCCAGCAGCTCTCTAGCGGAGAACTCCTACGAGCAGTACTTC
>once|-|16|TRBJ2-7|TRBV6-6
CASSRGGGDNSYEQYF
TGTGCCAGCAGTCGAGGAGGAGGAGACAACTCCTACGAGCAGTACTTC
>-|TRBD1|16|TRBJ2-7|TRBV5-1
CASSPNWDSAPYEQYF
TGCGCCAGCAGCCCGAACTGGGACAGCGCCCCTTACGAGCAGTACTTC
>-|-|15|TRBJ1-2|TRBV3-1/TRBV3-2
CASSQALNSNYGYTF
TGTGCCAGCAGCCAAGCCTTAAACTCGAACTATGGCTACACCTTC
>-|-|14|TRBJ2-3|TRBV29-1
CSVQVLRDFYTQYF
TGCAGCGTGCAAGTGCTCCGGGACTTTTATACGCAGTATTTT
>-|TRBD1|16|TRBJ1-5|TRBV28
CASSFRQGLSNQPQHF
TGTGCCAGCAGTTTTCGACAGGGACTTAGCAATCAGCCCCAGCATTTT
>-|TRBD2|17|TRBJ2-5|TRBV6-1
CASSEFRTSGTEETQYF
TGTGCCAGCAGTGAATTTAGGACTAGCGGGACCGAAGAGACCCAGTACTTC
>-|TRBD2|15|TRBJ2-5|TRBV27
CASSLGGGYQETQYF
TGTGCCAGCAGTTTAGGCGGGGGGTACCAAGAGACCCAGTACTTC
>-|TRBD1|13|TRBJ1-2|TRBV28
CASSLGQGPGYTF
TGTGCCAGCAGTTTAGGACAGGGGCCTGGCTACACCTTC
>-|TRBD2|17|TRBJ2-2|TRBV4-2
CASSQAGLADYTGELFF
TGTGCCAGCAGCCAGGCTGGACTAGCGGATTACACCGGGGAGCTGTTTTTT
>-|-|12|TRBJ1-1|TRBV11-2
CASRGLETEAFF
TGTGCCAGCAGAGGACTAGAAACTGAAGCTTTCTTT
>-|TRBD1|15|TRBJ2-2|TRBV2
CASSPDRPDTGELFF
TGTGCCAGCAGTCCGGACAGGCCTGACACCGGGGAGCTGTTTTTT
>-|-|16|TRBJ2-1|TRBV5-6
CASSLWWIAPTNEQFF
TGTGCCAGCAGCCTGTGGTGGATAGCCCCTACGAATGAGCAGTTCTTC
>-|-|15|TRBJ1-2|TRBV5-5
CASSFYRDNNYGYTF
TGTGCCAGCAGCTTCTACAGGGATAATAACTATGGCTACACCTTC
>-|-|12|TRBJ2-7|TRBV19
CASSRVGYEQYF
TGTGCCAGTAGCAGGGTAGGCTACGAGCAGTACTTC
>-|-|16|TRBJ1-4|TRBV13
CASSSNTRGTNEKLFF
TGTGCCAGCAGCTCGAATACGAGAGGGACTAATGAAAAACTGTTTTTT
>-|TRBD2|15|TRBJ2-2|TRBV3-1/TRBV3-2
CASSQGLGGAGELFF
TGTGCCAGCAGCCAGGGACTAGGGGGGGCCGGGGAGCTGTTTTTT
>-|-|15|TRBJ2-3|TRBV19
CASSSRKQTTDTQYF
TGTGCCAGTAGTTCGAGGAAGCAAACCACAGATACGCAGTATTTT
>-|TRBD2|18|TRBJ2-1|TRBV7-3
CASSLSGLAGRSYNEQFF
TGTGCCAGCAGCTTGTCTGGGCTAGCGGGACGATCCTACAATGAGCAGTTCTTC
>-|TRBD1|15|TRBJ1-1|TRBV6-5
CASSYTGQGNTEAFF
TGTGCCAGCAGTTACACGGGACAGGGGAACACTGAAGCTTTCTTT
>-|-|16|TRBJ2-3|TRBV9
CASSVEGGTGTDTQYF
TGTGCCAGCAGCGTAGAGGGCGGGACGGGCACAGATACGCAGTATTTT
>-|-|12|TRBJ1-1|TRBV9
CASQAWNTEAFF
TGTGCCAGCCAGGCTTGGAACACTGAAGCTTTCTTT
>-|TRBD1|16|TRBJ2-3|TRBV7-2
CASSTRTGASTDTQYF
TGTGCCAGCAGCACAAGGACAGGGGCTAGCACAGATACGCAGTATTTT
>-|TRBD1|17|TRBJ2-4|TRBV7-6
CASSPEGQVLAKNIQYF
TGTGCCAGCAGCCCAGAGGGACAGGTTTTAGCCAAAAACATTCAGTACTTC
>-|-|17|TRBJ2-3|TRBV19
CASSFSMTIGGQDTQYF
TGTGCCAGTAGTTTCTCAATGACCATAGGTGGACAAGATACGCAGTATTTT
>-|TRBD1|17|TRBJ2-1|TRBV4-2
CASSPPSPGQRPAPQFF
TGTGCCAGCAGTCCTCCCTCCCCGGGACAGCGTCCTGCACCGCAGTTCTTC
>-|-|13|TRBJ1-6|TRBV6-5
CASSYSTDSPLHF
TGTGCCAGCAGTTACTCGACAGATTCACCCCTCCACTTT
>-|TRBD2|12|TRBJ2-7|TRBV30
CAWAGTNSEQYF
TGTGCCTGGGCCGGGACTAATAGCGAGCAGTACTTC
>-|-|12|TRBJ1-4|TRBV6-5
CASCSPNEKLFF
TGTGCCAGCTGTAGCCCCAATGAAAAACTGTTTTTT
>-|TRBD1|15|TRBJ2-3|TRBV28
CASSWTGRATDTQYF
TGTGCCAGCAGTTGGACAGGGCGGGCCACAGATACGCAGTATTTT
>-|TRBD2|14|TRBJ2-3|TRBV2
CASIPSGSADTQYF
TGTGCCAGCATACCTAGCGGGAGCGCAGATACGCAGTATTTT
>once|-|17|TRBJ2-6|TRBV7-2
CASSPGFLNSGANVLTF
TGTGCCAGCAGCCCAGGGTTCCTAAACTCTGGGGCCAACGTCCTGACTTTC
>few|-|12|TRBJ1-6|TRBV12-3/TRBV12-4
CASSFFPGPLHF
TGTGCCAGCAGTTTCTTCCCGGGGCCCCTCCACTTT
>once|TRBD1|14|TRBJ1-1|TRBV10-3
CAISARTGDTEAFF
TGTGCCATCAGTGCAAGGACAGGGGACACTGAAGCTTTCTTT
>few|-|13|TRBJ2-3|TRBV15
CATSRDSLDTQYF
TGTGCCACCAGCAGAGACAGTCTTGATACGCAGTATTTT
>-|TRBD1|14|TRBJ1-1|TRBV5-1
CASSSGQGILKAFF
TGCGCCAGCAGCTCCGGACAGGGAATACTCAAAGCTTTCTTT
>-|TRBD2|19|TRBJ2-1|TRBV27
CASSLRSAGLAGGNNEQFF
TGTGCCAGCAGTTTACGCTCCGCCGGACTAGCGGGAGGGAACAATGAGCAGTTCTTC
>-|TRBD2|19|TRBJ2-3|TRBV13
CASSLGLGGLAGFTDTQYF
TGTGCCAGCAGCTTAGGCTTAGGTGGACTAGCGGGCTTCACAGATACGCAGTATTTT
>-|TRBD1|15|TRBJ2-6|TRBV6-4
CASSQDRAGANVLTF
TGTGCCAGCAGTCAAGACAGGGCTGGGGCCAACGTCCTGACTTTC
>once|-|14|TRBJ1-1|TRBV11-2
CASSAQGGGTEAFF
TGTGCCAGCAGTGCCCAGGGAGGAGGTACTGAAGCTTTCTTT
>-|-|14|TRBJ2-5|TRBV24-1
CATSDHRVIETQYF
TGTGCCACCAGTGATCACAGGGTAATAGAGACCCAGTACTTC
>-|-|17|TRBJ1-3|TRBV9
CASSVEGFGSSGNTIYF
TGTGCCAGCAGCGTAGAGGGGTTCGGGAGCTCTGGAAACACCATATATTTT
>-|-|14|TRBJ1-5|TRBV27
CASSLLGGASQAHF
TGTGCCAGCAGTTTATTGGGAGGGGCCTCACAGGCACATTTT
>-|-|12|TRBJ2-1|TRBV27
CAAGWGYNEQFF
TGTGCCGCGGGATGGGGATACAATGAGCAGTTCTTC
>-|-|13|TRBJ1-2|TRBV18
CASSRAERYGYTF
TGTGCCAGCTCACGCGCGGAGCGTTATGGCTACACCTTC
>-|TRBD2|14|TRBJ2-5|TRBV29-1
CSVVGWRERETQYF
TGCAGCGTTGTAGGCTGGCGGGAGCGGGAGACCCAGTACTTC
>-|TRBD2|15|TRBJ2-1|TRBV19
CASSRTSGTSNEQFF
TGTGCCAGTAGCAGGACTAGCGGGACCTCCAATGAGCAGTTCTTC
>once|TRBD1|15|TRBJ1-2|TRBV4-3
CASSQDRDRGSGYTF
TGCGCCAGCAGCCAGGACCGGGACAGGGGATCTGGCTACACCTTC